This TCR beta chain was observed in a study of beta chain features in type 1 diabetes. Overall study: In all, about 100,000,000 sorted cells from all samples were analyzed.

The CDR3 has 17 residues. Germline values: CDR1 SGHRS, CDR2 YFSETQ. The junction had 9 bases not matched to a gene; V was cut back by 0 bases and J by 6 bases. Stem cell-like memory, regulatory, central memory and naive CD4+ cells were sorted via CD45RO/CCR7/CD25/CD127/CD95/CD27. TCRB transcripts that were expressed got sequenced, as all of the isolated RNA had been reverse transcribed. The average read count of naive, central memory and regulatory T cell samples was approximately 4 million. Profiled with immunoSEQ multiplex PCR; TCRdb holds only in-frame clones, not every one. Here the sample spans 300,000 or so clones, roughly 14% being singletons. This clone has only a few counts. No antigen is known for it. The study, taken as a whole, reports: People with Type 1 diabetes carried modestly yet significantly shorter TCRB CDR3s in all four CD4+ subsets.

The sequence was collected from a woman aged 18-35 years with type 1 diabetes. The V and J genes are TRBV5-1 and TRBJ1-4; 9 bases are a match to TRBD1. Sequencing used naive CD4+ T cells from blood. CDR3 sequence: CASSLGATGGAHEKLFF. In DNA, the CDR3 is TGCGCCAGCAGCTTGGGGGCAACAGGGGGCGCGCATGAAAAACTGTTTTTT.